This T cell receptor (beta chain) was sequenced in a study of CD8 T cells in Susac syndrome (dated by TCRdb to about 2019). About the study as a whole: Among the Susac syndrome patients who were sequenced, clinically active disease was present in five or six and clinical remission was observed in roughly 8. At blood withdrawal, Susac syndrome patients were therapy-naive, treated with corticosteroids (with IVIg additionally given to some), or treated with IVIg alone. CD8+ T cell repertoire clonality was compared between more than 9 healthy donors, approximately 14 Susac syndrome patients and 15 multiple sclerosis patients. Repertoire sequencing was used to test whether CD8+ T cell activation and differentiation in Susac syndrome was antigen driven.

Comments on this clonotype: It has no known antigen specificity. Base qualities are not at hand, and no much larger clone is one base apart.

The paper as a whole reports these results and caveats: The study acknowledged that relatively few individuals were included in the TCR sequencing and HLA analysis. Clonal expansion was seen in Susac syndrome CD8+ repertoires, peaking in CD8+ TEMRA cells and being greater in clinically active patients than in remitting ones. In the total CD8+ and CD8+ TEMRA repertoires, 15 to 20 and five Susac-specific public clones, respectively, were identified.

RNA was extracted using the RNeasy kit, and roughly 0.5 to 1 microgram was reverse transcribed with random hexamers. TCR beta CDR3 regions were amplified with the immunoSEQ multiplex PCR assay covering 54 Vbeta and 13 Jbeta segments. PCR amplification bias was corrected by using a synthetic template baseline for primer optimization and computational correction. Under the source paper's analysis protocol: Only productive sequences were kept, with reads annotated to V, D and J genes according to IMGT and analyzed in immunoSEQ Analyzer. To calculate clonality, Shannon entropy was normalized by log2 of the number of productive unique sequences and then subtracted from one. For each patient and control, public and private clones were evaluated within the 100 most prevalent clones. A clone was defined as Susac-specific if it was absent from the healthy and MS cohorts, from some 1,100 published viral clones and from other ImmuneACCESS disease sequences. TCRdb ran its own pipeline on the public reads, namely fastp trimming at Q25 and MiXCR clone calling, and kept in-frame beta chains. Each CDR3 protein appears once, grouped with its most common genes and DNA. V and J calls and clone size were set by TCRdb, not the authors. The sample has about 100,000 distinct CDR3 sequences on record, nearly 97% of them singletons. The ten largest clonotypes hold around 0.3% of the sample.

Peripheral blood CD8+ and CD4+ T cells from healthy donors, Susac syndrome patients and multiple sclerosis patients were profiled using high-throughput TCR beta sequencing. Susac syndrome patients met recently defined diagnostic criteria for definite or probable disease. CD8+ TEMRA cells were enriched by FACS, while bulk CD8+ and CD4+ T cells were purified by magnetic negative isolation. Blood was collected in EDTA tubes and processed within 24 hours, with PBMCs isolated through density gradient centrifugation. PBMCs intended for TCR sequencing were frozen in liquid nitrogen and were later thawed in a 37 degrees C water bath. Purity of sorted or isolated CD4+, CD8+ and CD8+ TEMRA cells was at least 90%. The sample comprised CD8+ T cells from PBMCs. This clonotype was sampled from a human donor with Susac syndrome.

The CDR3: CATSSRNEGQPQHF. The nucleotide sequence is TGTGCCACCAGCAGCCGTAATGAGGGTCAGCCCCAGCATTTT. This sequence uses TRBV15 and TRBJ1-5; the D segment cannot be called with confidence. CDR1 LNHNV and CDR2 YYDKDF are derived from the germline V gene (reference sequence). V gives up 3 bases and J gives up 6 bases, and the segment between their germline ends measures 12 bases. The CDR3, cysteine through phenylalanine, is 14 amino acids long. Kept here is only the CDR3 DNA, which spans 42 bases and is read in frame from base 1.